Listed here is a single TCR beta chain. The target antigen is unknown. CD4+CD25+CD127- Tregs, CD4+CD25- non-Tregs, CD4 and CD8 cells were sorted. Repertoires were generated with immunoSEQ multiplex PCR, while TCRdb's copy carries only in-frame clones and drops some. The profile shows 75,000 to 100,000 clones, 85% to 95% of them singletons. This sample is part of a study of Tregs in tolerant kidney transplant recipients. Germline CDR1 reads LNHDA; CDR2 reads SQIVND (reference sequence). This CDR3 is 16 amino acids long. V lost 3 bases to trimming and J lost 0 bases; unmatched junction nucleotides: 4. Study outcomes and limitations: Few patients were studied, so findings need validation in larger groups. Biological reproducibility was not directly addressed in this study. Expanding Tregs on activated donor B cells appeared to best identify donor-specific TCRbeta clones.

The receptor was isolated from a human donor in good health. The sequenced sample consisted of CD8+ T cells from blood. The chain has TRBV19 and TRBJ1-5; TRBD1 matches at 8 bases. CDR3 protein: CASSIRQGYSNQPQHF. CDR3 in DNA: TGTGCCAGTAGTATCCGACAGGGGTATAGCAATCAGCCCCAGCATTTT.